A single sample gave rise to the 12 T cell receptor beta chains below, sequenced in a study of a mutant IDH1 vaccine in newly diagnosed glioma. Sequenced by immunoSEQ multiplex PCR; TCRdb stores in-frame clones only, minus some. The profile covers around 100,000 clones, with roughly 90% appearing a single time and roughly 0.55% taken by the ten largest. Time point of the sample: week 11, during vaccination. Each vaccine dose was 300 ug of mutant IDH1 20-mer peptide, with topical imiquimod. No antigen has been identified for these receptors. Specimen: PBMCs, collected from a glioma patient whose treatment included an IDH1 peptide vaccine. These receptors all stem from a woman in her fifties or sixties with glioma.

The chain combines TRBV6-5 with TRBJ1-2; 9 nucleotides line up with TRBD1. This CDR3 spans 15 amino acids. The junction had 6 bases not matched to a gene; V was cut back by 5 bases and J by 2 bases. Germline V CDR1 and CDR2: MNHEY, SVGAGI. CDR3 sequence (DNA): TGTGCCAGCAGTCCGGGACAGGGTGGGAACTATGGCTACACCTTC. Protein: CASSPGQGGNYGYTF.

This chain links TRBV18 with TRBJ1-1; TRBD1 agrees at 8 bases. This CDR3 is built from 13 residues. CDR1 and CDR2 from the germline V gene are KGHSH and LQKENI. V lost 3 bases and J lost 4; bases outside the gene matches: 1. CDR3 amino acids: CASSPDRVTEAFF. The CDR3 region has the DNA TGTGCCAGCTCACCGGACAGGGTCACTGAAGCTTTCTTT. Looking up the rest from reference TRBV18 and TRBJ1-1 gives the full variable domain: NAGVMQNPRHLVRRRGQEARLRCSPMKGHSHVYWYRQLPEEGLKFMVYLQKENIIDESGMPKERFSAEFPKEGPSILRIQQVVRGDSAAYFCASSPDRVTEAFFGQGTRLTVV.

The genes are TRBV21-1 and TRBJ1-3; the tabulated D call, TRBD1, remains unverified against the DNA. TRBV21-1 is shown as a pseudogene. CDR3 length: 16 amino acids. CDR3 bases: TGTGCCAGCAGCGCCGACAGGGACGGCTCTGGAAACACCATATATTTT. Amino acids: CASSADRDGSGNTIYF.

This chain links TRBV7-6 with TRBJ2-6, with 7 nucleotides matching TRBD2. Germline values: CDR1 SGHVS, CDR2 FNYEAQ. This CDR3 has 17 amino acids. V lost 2 bases to trimming and J lost 2 bases; unmatched junction nucleotides: 6. CDR3 nucleotide sequence: TGTGCCAGCAGCTTAACGGGGGGAACAACTGGGGCCAACGTCCTGACTTTC. Translated: CASSLTGGTTGANVLTF.

The chain joins TRBV6-6 to TRBJ1-6; 7 bases are a match to TRBD1. Germline V CDR1 and CDR2: MNHNY, SVGAGI (reference sequence). Germline trimming cut 6 bases from V and 3 bases from J; bases unmatched to any gene: 5. The CDR3 contains 15 residues. Here the CDR3 reads CASREGAGYNSPLHF. Written as DNA, the CDR3 is TGTGCCAGCAGAGAGGGGGCAGGCTATAATTCACCCCTCCACTTT.

The chain carries TRBV27 and TRBJ2-3; TRBD2 matches 7 bases. The CDR3 contains 14 residues. V lost 8 bases to trimming and J lost 4 bases; unmatched junction nucleotides: 9. CDR1 is MNHEY and CDR2 is SMNVEV in the germline V gene (reference sequence). The CDR3 here is CASGGGRNADTQYF. CDR3 nucleotide sequence: TGTGCCAGCGGCGGCGGGAGAAACGCAGATACGCAGTATTTT.

The chain is built from TRBV19 and TRBJ2-7; 7 positions agree with TRBD1. J lost 2 bases, V lost 6 bases, and 16 bases had no gene match. The CDR3 consists of 17 residues. Germline-derived CDR1 and CDR2 are LNHDA and SQIVND (reference sequence). The CDR3 bases are TGTGCCAGTAGCCGCATTTTCGGGACAGTTAACCCCTACGAGCAGTACTTC. Protein: CASSRIFGTVNPYEQYF.

The chain uses TRBV7-9 and TRBJ2-1; D gene ambiguous. CDR3 length: 10 amino acids. Germline V gene lookup returns CDR1 SEHNR and CDR2 FQNEAQ (reference sequence). The V gene lost 6 bases and the J gene lost 9 bases, with 6 bases spanning the gap. This CDR3 reads CASRDLEQFF. CDR3 DNA sequence: TGTGCCAGCAGGGACCTTGAGCAGTTCTTC.

This rearrangement joins TRBV9 to TRBJ2-7; D gene uncertain. The germline V gene has CDR1 SGDLS and CDR2 YYNGEE. The V end lost 0 bases, the J end lost 5 bases, and 9 bases lay between the germline ends. The CDR3 covers 13 residues. Here the CDR3 DNA reads TGTGCCAGCAGCGTAGGTCGGGCGAACGAGCAGTACTTC. Protein sequence: CASSVGRANEQYF.

The chain combines TRBV11-2 with TRBJ2-7; D call uncertain. The CDR3 spans 17 residues. Germline V gene sequence: CDR1 SGHAT, CDR2 FQNNGV. Trimming removed 6 bases from V and 0 bases from J, with 21 bases in between. The CDR3 nucleotides read TGTGCCAGCAGGGTGTGGGGAAAGCGAGTGAGCTCCTACGAGCAGTACTTC. This codes for CASRVWGKRVSSYEQYF.

This sequence joins TRBV29-1 and TRBJ1-2; the D is unclear. Looked up from germline, CDR1 is SQVTM and CDR2 is ANQGSEA. The CDR3 has 15 residues. Trimming took 1 base from V and 6 from J, leaving 18 bases between them. CDR3 DNA: TGCAGCGTTGAAGTTAATACCCGAGGATACCATGGCTACACCTTC. Translation gives CSVEVNTRGYHGYTF.

This chain links TRBV7-2 with TRBJ2-1, with D possibly matching TRBD2 (6 bases). There are 15 residues in the CDR3. CDR1 and CDR2 from the germline V gene are SGHTA and FQGNSA. The V end lost 0 bases, the J end lost 4 bases, and 10 bases lay between the germline ends. Here the CDR3 DNA reads TGTGCCAGCAGCTTAGCGGGAGGAGCGTACAATGAGCAGTTCTTC. Protein product: CASSLAGGAYNEQFF.